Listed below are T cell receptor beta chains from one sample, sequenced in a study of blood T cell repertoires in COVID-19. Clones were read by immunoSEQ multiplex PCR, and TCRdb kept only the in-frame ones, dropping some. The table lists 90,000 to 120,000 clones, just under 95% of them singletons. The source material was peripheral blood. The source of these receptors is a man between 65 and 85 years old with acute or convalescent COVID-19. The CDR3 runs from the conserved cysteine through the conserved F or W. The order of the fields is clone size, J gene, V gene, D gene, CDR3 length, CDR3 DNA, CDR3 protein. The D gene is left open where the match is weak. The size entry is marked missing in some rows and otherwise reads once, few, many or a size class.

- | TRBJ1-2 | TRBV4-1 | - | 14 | TGCGCCAGCAGCCAACCCAACAGGGCTTATGGCTACACCTTC | CASSQPNRAYGYTF
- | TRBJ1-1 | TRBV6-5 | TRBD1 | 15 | TGTGCCAGCAGTACCCCGCAGGGGGCGCGAACTGAAGCTTTCTTT | CASSTPQGARTEAFF
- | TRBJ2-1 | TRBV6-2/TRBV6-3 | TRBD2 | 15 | TGTGCCAGCAGCACCGGGACTAGCGGATACAATGAGCAGTTCTTC | CASSTGTSGYNEQFF
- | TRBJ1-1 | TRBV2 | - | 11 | TGTGCCAACTCTTGGGCCGCTGAAGCTTTCTTT | CANSWAAEAFF
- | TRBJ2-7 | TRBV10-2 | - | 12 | TGCGCCACCGGACAGAATTCCTACGAGCAGTACTTC | CATGQNSYEQYF
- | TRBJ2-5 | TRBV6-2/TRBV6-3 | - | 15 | TGTGCCAGCAGTTACGGGGGGAACAGGGGAGAGACCCAGTACTTC | CASSYGGNRGETQYF
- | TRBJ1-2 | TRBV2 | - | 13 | TGTGCCAGCAGTGAACTCGGGAACTATGGCTACACCTTC | CASSELGNYGYTF
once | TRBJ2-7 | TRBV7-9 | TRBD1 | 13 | TGTGCCAGCAGGGGTGGACAGGGGAACGAGCAGTACTTC | CASRGGQGNEQYF
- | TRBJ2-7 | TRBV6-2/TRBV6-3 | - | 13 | TGTGCCAGCAGCCTCGGACTAACCTACGAGCAGTACTTC | CASSLGLTYEQYF
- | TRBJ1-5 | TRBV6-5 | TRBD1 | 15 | TGTGCCAGCGACCACCGGGACAGGGCCAATCAGCCCCAGCATTTT | CASDHRDRANQPQHF
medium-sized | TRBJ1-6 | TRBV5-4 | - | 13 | TGTGCCAGCAGCTTGCACTTCAATTCACCCCTCCACTTT | CASSLHFNSPLHF
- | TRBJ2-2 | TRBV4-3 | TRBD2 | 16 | TGCGCCAGCAGCCAAGAAAGTCGGGGGGGGACCGGGGAGCTGTTTTTT | CASSQESRGGTGELFF
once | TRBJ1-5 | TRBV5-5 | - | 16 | TGTGCCAGCAGCTTAAACCCAGGGCTATCAAATCAGCCCCAGCATTTT | CASSLNPGLSNQPQHF
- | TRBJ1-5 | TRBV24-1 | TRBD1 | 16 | TGTGCCACCAGCCAGCCGGGACAGGGGAACAATCAGCCCCAGCATTTT | CATSQPGQGNNQPQHF
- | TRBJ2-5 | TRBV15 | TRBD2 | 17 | TGTGCCACCAGCAGCGGACTAGCAATTGGGTCCCAAGAGACCCAGTACTTC | CATSSGLAIGSQETQYF
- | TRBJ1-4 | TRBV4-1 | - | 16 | TGCGCCAGCAGCCAAGGACAGGTCAAACGAGGGGAAAAACTGTTTTTT | CASSQGQVKRGEKLFF
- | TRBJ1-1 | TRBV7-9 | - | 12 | TGTGCCAGCAGCTTAGGGGGGGCTGAAGCTTTCTTT | CASSLGGAEAFF
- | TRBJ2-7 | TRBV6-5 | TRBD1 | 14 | TGTGCCAGCAGTCTGACAGGGGTCGCCTACGAGCAGTACTTC | CASSLTGVAYEQYF
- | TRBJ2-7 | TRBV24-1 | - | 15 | TGTGCCACCAGTGATCCGAGACAACGAACCTACGAGCAGTACTTC | CATSDPRQRTYEQYF
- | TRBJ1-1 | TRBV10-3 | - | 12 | TGTGCCATCAGTGAGTTGAGCACTGAAGCTTTCTTT | CAISELSTEAFF
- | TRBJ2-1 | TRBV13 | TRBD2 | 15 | TGTGCCAGCACCCCCGGGGCTAGCGGGAGCTATGAGCAGTTCTTC | CASTPGASGSYEQFF
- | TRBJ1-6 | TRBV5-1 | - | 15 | TGCGCCAGCAGCTTGGACCGGGTGGATAATTCACCCCTCCACTTT | CASSLDRVDNSPLHF
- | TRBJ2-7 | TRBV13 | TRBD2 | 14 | TGTGCCAGCAGCTTATGGACTAGCGACCACGAGCAGTACTTC | CASSLWTSDHEQYF
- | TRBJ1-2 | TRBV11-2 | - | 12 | TGTGCCACCATAGAACAGGGACGGGGCTACACCTTC | CATIEQGRGYTF
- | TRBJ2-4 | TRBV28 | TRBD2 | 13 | TGTGCCAGCAGGCGGCACGGGGGGGACATTCAGTACTTC | CASRRHGGDIQYF
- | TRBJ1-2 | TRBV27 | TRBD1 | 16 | TGTGCCAGCAGTTTATCGAGCAGGGGGCGGAACTATGGCTACACCTTC | CASSLSSRGRNYGYTF
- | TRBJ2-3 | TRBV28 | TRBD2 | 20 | TGTGCCAGCAGTTTGACAGGACTAGCGGGAGGGCCAGTGATCTGGGATACGCAGTATTTT | CASSLTGLAGGPVIWDTQYF
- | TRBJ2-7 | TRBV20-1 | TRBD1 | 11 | TGCAGGGGGACAGGGGACTACGAGCAGTACTTC | CRGTGDYEQYF
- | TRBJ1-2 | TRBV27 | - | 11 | TGTGCCAGCAGTCGGGGGGAGGGCTACACCTTC | CASSRGEGYTF
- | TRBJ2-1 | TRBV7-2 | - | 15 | TGTGCCAGCAGCTTGGGGCTGAGTACCCACAATGAGCAGTTCTTC | CASSLGLSTHNEQFF
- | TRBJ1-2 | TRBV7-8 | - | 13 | TGTGCCAGCAGCTGGGGGACAAACTATGGCTACACCTTC | CASSWGTNYGYTF
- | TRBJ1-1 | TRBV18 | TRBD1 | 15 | TGTGCCAGCTCACCCACGGGACAGGTGTACACTGAAGCTTTCTTT | CASSPTGQVYTEAFF
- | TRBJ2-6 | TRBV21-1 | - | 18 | TGTGCCAGCAGCGCCGGCGGAGACAGACCCCTTGGGGCCAACGTCCTGACTTTC | CASSAGGDRPLGANVLTF
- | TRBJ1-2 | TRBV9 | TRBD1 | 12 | TGTGCCAGCAGCGTATACAGGGGCGGCTACACCTTC | CASSVYRGGYTF
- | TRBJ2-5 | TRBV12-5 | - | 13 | TGTGCTAGTGGTTTGTCCGGAGGGGAGACCCAGTACTTC | CASGLSGGETQYF
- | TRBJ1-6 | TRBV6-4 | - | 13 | TGTGCCAGCAGTCCAATTCCGGGGGCACCCCTCCACTTT | CASSPIPGAPLHF
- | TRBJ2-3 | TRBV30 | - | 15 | TGTGCCTGGAGTTCCGCGGGGGCTTCCACAGATACGCAGTATTTT | CAWSSAGASTDTQYF
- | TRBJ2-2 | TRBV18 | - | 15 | TGTGCCAGCTCATTACAGGTTGGCCGCCCCGGGGAGCTGTTTTTT | CASSLQVGRPGELFF
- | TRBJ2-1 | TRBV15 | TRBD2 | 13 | TGTGCCACCAGCAGAGTCGTGCGGGAGGGGCAGTTCTTC | CATSRVVREGQFF
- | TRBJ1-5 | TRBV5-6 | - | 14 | TGTGCCAGCACCCGTGGAGTCTTAGGACAGCCCCAGCATTTT | CASTRGVLGQPQHF